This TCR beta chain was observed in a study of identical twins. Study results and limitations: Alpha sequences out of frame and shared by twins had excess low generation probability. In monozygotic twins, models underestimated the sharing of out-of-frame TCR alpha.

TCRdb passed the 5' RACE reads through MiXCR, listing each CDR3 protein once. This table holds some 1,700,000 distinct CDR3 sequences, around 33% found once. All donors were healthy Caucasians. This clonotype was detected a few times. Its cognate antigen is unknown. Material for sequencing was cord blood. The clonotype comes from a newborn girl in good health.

CDR3 bases: TGTGCCAGCAGCCAAGTGGGACGGGGGGGCATAGATACGCAGTATTTT. This gives the protein CASSQVGRGGIDTQYF. The V gene is TRBV3-1, the J gene TRBJ2-3; 8 positions match TRBD2. This CDR3 comprises 16 residues. Germline CDR1 is LGHDT and CDR2 is YNNKEL (reference sequence). Unmatched junction bases numbered 8, after V lost 1 base and J lost 5 bases.